One sample yielded the 7 T cell receptor beta chains listed below, sequenced in a study of T cell changes during pregnancy in multiple sclerosis. The data were produced by immunoSEQ multiplex PCR, yet TCRdb's version contains in-frame clones alone and is incomplete. The sample carries 35,000 to 55,000 clones, around 93% recorded once. The sequenced sample was CD8+ T cells from peripheral blood mononuclear cells, obtained after pregnancy. These receptors all come from a female donor with multiple sclerosis, enrolled in a pregnancy study.

The J gene is TRBJ2-1, the V gene TRBV2; 11 nucleotides agree with TRBD1. V was clipped by 4 bases and J by 6 bases; unmatched bases: 8. The CDR3 has 16 residues. Per the germline V gene, CDR1 is SNHLY and CDR2 is FYNNEI. Here the CDR3 reads CASSGPLGTGGNEQFF. The CDR3 DNA follows: TGTGCCAGCAGTGGGCCCCTCGGGACAGGGGGCAATGAGCAGTTCTTC.

The CDR3 region is CATSRGAGSSYNEQFF. The CDR3 coding sequence is TGTGCCACCAGCAGAGGGGCGGGGAGCTCCTACAATGAGCAGTTCTTC. The chain recombines TRBV15 with TRBJ2-1; D might be TRBD2 (6 bases). CDR1 is LNHNV, CDR2 YYDKDF, per germline (reference sequence). The CDR3 sequence is 16 residues long. Trimming took 1 base from V and 0 from J, leaving 10 bases between them.

The rearrangement uses TRBV4-3 and TRBJ2-1; the match to TRBD2 covers 9 bases. Germline V gene sequence: CDR1 LGHNA, CDR2 YSLEER. The length of the CDR3 is 16 residues. The V gene end was trimmed by 0 bases and the J gene end by 1 base; junction bases not matched to a gene: 1. The CDR3 region has the DNA TGCGCCAGCAGCCAAGACGCGGGGGGGTCCTACAATGAGCAGTTCTTC. It encodes CASSQDAGGSYNEQFF.

This clone was seen only once. The chain carries TRBV19 and TRBJ2-1; tentative D call: TRBD2 (7 bases). V lost 11 bases to trimming and J lost 6 bases, with 23 bases between them. The germline V gene has CDR1 LNHDA and CDR2 SQIVND (reference sequence). The CDR3 is 15 amino acids. The CDR3 reads CACRAILGGGNEQFF. CDR3 in DNA: TGTGCCTGCAGGGCTATCCTGGGAGGGGGCAATGAGCAGTTCTTC.

The CDR3 loop reads CASSLVGGALRETQYF. The CDR3 nucleotides are TGTGCCAGCAGCTTAGTAGGTGGGGCGCTGAGAGAGACCCAGTACTTC. This chain links TRBV7-9 with TRBJ2-5; possible D gene TRBD1, 5 bases. This CDR3 region has 16 residues. Germline V gene data show CDR1 as SEHNR and CDR2 as FQNEAQ (reference sequence). V was cut by 1 base and J by 4 bases, with 16 bases left in between.

This rearrangement joins TRBV4-2 to TRBJ2-7; D is perhaps TRBD1 (5 bases). The ends were cut back, 0 bases at V and 0 bases at J, with 12 bases in the middle. The germline CDR1 and CDR2 sequences are LGHNA and YNFKEQ. The CDR3 is made up of 16 amino acids. CDR3 DNA: TGTGCCAGCAGCCAAGATAACCAGGGTCACTCCTACGAGCAGTACTTC. This encodes CASSQDNQGHSYEQYF.

V gene TRBV27 combines with J gene TRBJ1-1; D gene uncertain. There are 13 residues in the CDR3. CDR1 is MNHEY and CDR2 is SMNVEV in the germline V gene (reference sequence). V gave up 1 base and J gave up 4 bases, with 7 bases separating them. For the CDR3, the DNA is TGTGCCAGCAGTTTATTTCCCCGCACTGAAGCTTTCTTT. Translation gives CASSLFPRTEAFF.